This TCR beta chain was observed in a study of shared clonotypes between healthy human individuals. Study-wide points: Some clonotypes were shared by all four sorted-subset donors, while others were not shared. The non-shared ones had lower generation probabilities than the shared ones.

Only Caucasian adults living in Nashville, Tennessee served as donors. Of note for this clone: Its antigen remains unidentified.

Deep was the level at which the assay was run. Assay: immunoSEQ multiplex PCR; the TCRdb copy retains only in-frame clones and omits some. The table has over a million clones, more than 60% seen once; the top ten hold about 1.5%. The sequence was obtained from a man younger than 35 in good health. The specimen was memory CD4+ T cells sorted from blood. Described subset: CD45RA-negative fraction.

DNA of the CDR3: TGTGCCAGCACAATTGGACAGCCGAATTCACCCCTCCACTTT. Protein: CASTIGQPNSPLHF. The V gene is TRBV6-5, the J gene TRBJ1-6, with D tentatively TRBD1 (6 bases). From germline, CDR1 is MNHEY and CDR2 SVGAGI. This CDR3 spans 14 amino acids. Trimming pared 7 bases from V and 7 bases from J, leaving 14 bases between.